This TCR beta chain emerged from a study of CD8 T cells in ankylosing spondylitis. This clonotype was counted only a few times. Trimming took 5 bases from V and 2 from J, leaving 15 bases between them. The CDR3 runs 15 residues. The germline V gene encodes CDR1 SGHTA and CDR2 FQGTGA. MiXCR, run by TCRdb on the 5' RACE reads, gives a single entry per CDR3 protein. The table records under 450,000 distinct CDR3 sequences, 20% to 25% of them present only once. The chain employs TRBV7-3 and TRBJ2-5; either TRBD1 or TRBD2 may fit D (6 bases each). Sequenced material: blood, either unsorted or a sorted T cell fraction (not recorded which). This clonotype was obtained from a male donor with ankylosing spondylitis or in good health (not recorded which). For the CDR3, the DNA is TGTGCCAGCAGCCCAACGGGGGCAGGGCAAGAGACCCAGTACTTC. Its translation: CASSPTGAGQETQYF. Drawing the rest from reference TRBV7-3 and TRBJ2-5, the complete variable domain is GAGVSQTPSNKVTEKGKYVELRCDPISGHTALYWYRQSLGQGPEFLIYFQGTGAADDSGLPNDRFFAVRPEGSVSTLKIQRTERGDSAVYLCASSPTGAGQETQYFGPGTRLLVL.